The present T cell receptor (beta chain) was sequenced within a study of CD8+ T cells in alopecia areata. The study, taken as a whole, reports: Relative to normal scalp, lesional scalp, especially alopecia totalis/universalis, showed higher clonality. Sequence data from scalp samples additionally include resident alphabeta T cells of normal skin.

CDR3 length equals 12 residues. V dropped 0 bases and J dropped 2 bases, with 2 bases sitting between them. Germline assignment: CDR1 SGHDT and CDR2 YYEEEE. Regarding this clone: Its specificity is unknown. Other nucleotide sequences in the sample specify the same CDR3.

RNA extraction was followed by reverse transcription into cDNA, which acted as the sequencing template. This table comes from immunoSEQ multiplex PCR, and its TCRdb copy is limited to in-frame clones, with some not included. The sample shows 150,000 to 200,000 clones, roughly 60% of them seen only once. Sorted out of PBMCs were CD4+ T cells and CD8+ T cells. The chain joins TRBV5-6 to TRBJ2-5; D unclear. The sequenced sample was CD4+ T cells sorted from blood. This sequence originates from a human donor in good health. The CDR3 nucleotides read TGTGCCAGCAGCTTGGCGCAAGAGACCCAGTACTTC. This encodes CASSLAQETQYF.